This T cell receptor beta chain was identified in a study of shared clonotypes between healthy human individuals. Study in general: The cohort comprised a couple of women and a few men. Their ages spanned 18 to 49 years.

V lost 2 bases, J lost 2 bases, and 5 bases lay in between. Germline V lookup: CDR1 SGHRS, CDR2 YFSETQ. The CDR3 consists of 12 residues. Data came from immunoSEQ multiplex PCR; TCRdb stores just in-frame clones and leaves some out. The sample holds about 1.5 million clones, under 99% seen once. Of note for this clone: No antigen is known for it. Other DNA sequences in the same sample also yield this CDR3.

Those who donated were healthy HIV-negative adults, with no recent acute infections or vaccinations reported. CD45RA-negative memory and CD45RA+ naive subsets were split from the CD4+ cells. Study conclusions and caveats: Generation of non-shared clonotypes was less probable than generation of clonotypes shared by all four donors.

The rearrangement uses TRBV5-1 and TRBJ2-7; the D is unclear. The TCR comes from a man aged 30 to 39 in good health. Material: naive CD4+ T cells sorted from blood. As to subset: CD45RA+ positively selected. CDR3 sequence: CASSLNTYEQYF. The CDR3 DNA reads as TGCGCCAGCAGCTTAAATACCTACGAGCAGTACTTC.